This T cell receptor (beta chain) is drawn from a study of blood T cell repertoires in COVID-19. Turning to the study itself: The samples span acute and convalescent COVID-19 from the United States, Italy and Spain.

Methods used by the authors: Reference gene primer amplification yielded estimated nucleated cell counts. The table came from immunoSEQ multiplex PCR; TCRdb's copy has only in-frame clones and leaves some out. That table supplies the V and J calls and clone size; D and trimming were determined from the DNA. This repertoire shows about 280,000 clones, 75% to 90% found once; its top ten account for under 15%. V lost 3 bases, J lost 6 bases, and 16 bases stayed unmatched. This CDR3 is 17 amino acids long. The V gene's germline CDR1 is DFQATT and CDR2 SNEGSKA (reference sequence). Sequences were obtained from peripheral blood. The sequence was obtained from a woman between 65 and 79 years old with COVID-19, enrolled during active disease. The chain has TRBV20-1 and TRBJ2-3; 9 bases map to TRBD2. CDR3 in amino acids: CSASGVLMSGGTDTQYF. DNA for the CDR3: TGCAGTGCTAGTGGGGTTTTAATGAGCGGGGGGACGGATACGCAGTATTTT.